This T cell receptor beta chain derives from a study of graft-versus-host responses after intestinal transplantation. Germline CDR1 is MGHRA and CDR2 is YSYEKL. There are 14 residues in the CDR3. Trimming cost V 1 base and J 4 bases, with 8 bases left between them. Sequenced by immunoSEQ multiplex PCR; TCRdb stores in-frame clones only, minus some. The sample consists of under 140,000 clones, 90% to 95% of them appearing once. A word on this clone: Its antigen is unidentified.

The material sequenced was unstimulated CD8+ T cells sorted from spleen or lymph node cells, taken before intestinal transplant. The source is a human donor who received an intestinal transplant. V and J are TRBV4-1 and TRBJ1-5; D is unresolved. The CDR3 loop reads CASSQADGNQPQHF. The DNA for the CDR3 is TGCGCCAGCAGCCAAGCGGACGGTAATCAGCCCCAGCATTTT.